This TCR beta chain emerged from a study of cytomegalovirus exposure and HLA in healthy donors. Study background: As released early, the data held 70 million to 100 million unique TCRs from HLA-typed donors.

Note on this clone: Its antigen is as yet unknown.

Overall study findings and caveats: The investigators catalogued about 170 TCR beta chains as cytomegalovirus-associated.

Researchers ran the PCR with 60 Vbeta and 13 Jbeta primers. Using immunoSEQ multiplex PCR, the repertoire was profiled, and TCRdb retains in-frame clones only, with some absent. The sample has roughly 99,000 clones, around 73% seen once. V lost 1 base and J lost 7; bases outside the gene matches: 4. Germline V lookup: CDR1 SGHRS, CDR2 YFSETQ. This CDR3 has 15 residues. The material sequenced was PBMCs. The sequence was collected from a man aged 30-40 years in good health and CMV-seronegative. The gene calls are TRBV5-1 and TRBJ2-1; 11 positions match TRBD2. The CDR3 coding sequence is TGCGCCAGCAGCTTGTTGACTAGCGGGGAGAATGAGCAGTTCTTC. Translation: CASSLLTSGENEQFF.